This record concerns one T cell receptor beta chain sequence. The target of this receptor is not known. The record has no base qualities; no much larger clone is one base away. High-throughput TCR beta sequencing profiled peripheral blood CD8+ and CD4+ T cells from healthy donors, Susac syndrome patients and multiple sclerosis patients. Healthy donors were age- and sex-matched controls. Bulk CD8+ and CD4+ T cells were purified by magnetic negative isolation, while CD8+ TEMRA cells were enriched using FACS. Blood was collected in EDTA tubes and processed within 24 hours, with PBMCs isolated through density gradient centrifugation. PBMCs intended for TCR sequencing were cryopreserved in liquid nitrogen and thawed later in a water bath at 37 degrees C. A purity of at least 90% was achieved for sorted or isolated CD4+, CD8+ and CD8+ TEMRA cells. The germline V gene (reference sequence) gives CDR1 as LGHDT and CDR2 as YNNKEL. Reading from cysteine to phenylalanine, the CDR3 counts 12 amino acids. Just CDR3 DNA is preserved here, 36 bases in frame from base 1. Deletion took 3 bases off V and 2 bases off J, with a span of 5 bases between the germline ends.

These data are taken from a study of CD8 T cells in Susac syndrome (dated by TCRdb to 2018 to 2020). About the full investigation: Repertoire sequencing was used to test whether CD8+ T cell activation and differentiation in Susac syndrome was antigen driven. Paper-wide results and their limitations: The number of individuals in the TCR sequencing and HLA analysis was recognized as being relatively small.

RNA was extracted with the RNeasy kit and roughly 0.45 to 1 ug was reverse transcribed using random hexamers. TCR beta CDR3 regions were amplified with the immunoSEQ multiplex PCR assay covering 54 Vbeta and 13 Jbeta segments. Bias from PCR amplification was corrected by using a synthetic template baseline for primer optimization and for computational correction. As for the authors' bioinformatics: Reads were assigned to V, D and J genes according to IMGT and analyzed in immunoSEQ Analyzer, with only productive sequences retained. Clonality was calculated as one minus the Shannon entropy normalized by log2 of the number of productive unique sequences. Public and private clones were assessed among the 100 most prevalent clones of each patient and control. Clones were defined as Susac-specific when absent from the healthy and MS cohorts, from roughly 1,100 published viral clones and from other ImmuneACCESS disease sequences. Through fastp at Q25 and MiXCR, TCRdb rebuilt clones from the public reads, retaining in-frame beta chains. Merged by CDR3 protein, the rows form single entries marked with the most common genes and DNA. TCRdb, rather than the study authors, made the V and J calls. Counted in this sample were about 120,000 distinct CDR3 sequences; 90% to 95% of them appeared once. The ten largest clones represent about 0.089% of the sample.

This receptor was identified in a human donor in good health. Material: CD4+ T cells from PBMCs. The chain is encoded by TRBV3-1 joined to TRBJ2-7; TRBD2 is a possible D gene, resting on 5 matching bases. The CDR3 region: CASSHGTYEQYF. Here is the DNA: TGTGCCAGCAGCCACGGGACCTACGAGCAGTACTTC.